Listed below are T cell receptor beta chains from one sample, sequenced in a study of T cells in Graves' hyperthyroidism and ophthalmopathy. TCRdb used MiXCR to reprocess the multiplex PCR reads, holding one entry per CDR3 protein. This table holds about 760,000 distinct CDR3 sequences, approximately 40% found once. The sample taken for sequencing was blood. These TCRs come from a woman aged 35 to 49 with Graves' hyperthyroidism. Each CDR3 is given with its conserved first and last residue. Fields, in order: clone size, J gene, D gene, V gene, CDR3 protein, CDR3 DNA. D genes are given only for firm matches. Part of the rows lack a size; the others show once, few, many or a class for expanded clones.

clone size: many
J gene: TRBJ1-5
D gene: -
V gene: TRBV20-1
CDR3 protein: CSARDPNSPQHF
CDR3 DNA: TGCAGTGCTAGAGATCCCAACTCACCCCAGCATTTT

clone size: -
J gene: TRBJ2-7
D gene: TRBD2
V gene: TRBV6-1
CDR3 protein: CASRPRWLAGGRRYEQYF
CDR3 DNA: TGTGCCAGCAGACCCCGGTGGCTAGCGGGAGGGCGGCGCTACGAGCAGTACTTC

clone size: -
J gene: TRBJ2-7
D gene: TRBD1
V gene: TRBV20-1
CDR3 protein: CSARDGTGDPYGQYF
CDR3 DNA: TGCAGTGCTAGAGATGGGACAGGGGACCCCTACGGGCAGTACTTC

clone size: few
J gene: TRBJ1-1
D gene: -
V gene: TRBV12-3/TRBV12-4
CDR3 protein: CASSYLRGQGIYTEAFF
CDR3 DNA: TGTGCCAGCAGTTACCTTCGTGGGCAGGGGATATACACTGAAGCTTTCTTT

clone size: -
J gene: TRBJ2-7
D gene: -
V gene: TRBV11-2
CDR3 protein: CASSFEAAATYERYF
CDR3 DNA: TGTGCCAGCAGCTTTGAAGCAGCTGCCACCTACGAGCGGTACTTC

clone size: -
J gene: TRBJ1-2
D gene: TRBD1
V gene: TRBV5-5
CDR3 protein: CASSLGTGLYYGYTF
CDR3 DNA: TGTGCCAGCAGCTTAGGGACAGGGCTATACTATGGCTACACCTTC

clone size: few
J gene: TRBJ1-2
D gene: TRBD1
V gene: TRBV7-6
CDR3 protein: CASSPGQLNGYTF
CDR3 DNA: TGTGCCAGCAGCCCGGGACAGCTCAATGGCTACACCTTC

clone size: few
J gene: TRBJ1-1
D gene: -
V gene: TRBV6-2/TRBV6-3
CDR3 protein: CASSDPPRSRTEAFF
CDR3 DNA: TGTGCTAGCAGTGACCCTCCCCGGTCGCGGACTGAAGCTTTCTTT

clone size: many
J gene: TRBJ1-2
D gene: -
V gene: TRBV7-2
CDR3 protein: CASSAQGLRGYTF
CDR3 DNA: TGTGCCAGCAGCGCGCAGGGGTTGCGAGGCTACACCTTC

clone size: -
J gene: TRBJ1-5
D gene: -
V gene: TRBV4-2
CDR3 protein: CASSEKLSLLPQHF
CDR3 DNA: TGTGCCAGCAGCGAGAAATTAAGCTTGTTGCCCCAGCATTTT

clone size: -
J gene: TRBJ1-1
D gene: TRBD1
V gene: TRBV20-1
CDR3 protein: CSVSTGPEAEAFF
CDR3 DNA: TGCAGTGTTTCGACAGGGCCCGAGGCTGAAGCTTTCTTT

clone size: many
J gene: TRBJ1-3
D gene: -
V gene: TRBV12-3/TRBV12-4
CDR3 protein: CASSPISGNTIYF
CDR3 DNA: TGTGCCAGCAGTCCCATCTCTGGAAACACCATATATTTT

clone size: -
J gene: TRBJ1-6
D gene: TRBD1
V gene: TRBV25-1
CDR3 protein: CASRDRGYSNSPLHF
CDR3 DNA: TGTGCCAGCCGGGACAGGGGGTATAGTAATTCACCCCTCCACTTT

clone size: -
J gene: TRBJ1-1
D gene: TRBD1
V gene: TRBV29-1
CDR3 protein: CSRRTGTAEAFF
CDR3 DNA: TGCAGCCGGAGGACAGGGACCGCTGAAGCTTTCTTT

clone size: -
J gene: TRBJ1-1
D gene: -
V gene: TRBV6-2/TRBV6-3
CDR3 protein: CASSYSTPNTEAFF
CDR3 DNA: TGTGCCAGCAGTTACTCGACACCCAACACTGAAGCTTTCTTT

clone size: many
J gene: TRBJ1-5
D gene: -
V gene: TRBV14
CDR3 protein: CASTVSNQPQHF
CDR3 DNA: TGTGCCAGCACGGTTAGCAATCAGCCCCAGCATTTT

clone size: -
J gene: TRBJ1-5
D gene: -
V gene: TRBV7-3
CDR3 protein: CASSSRTSGVQHF
CDR3 DNA: TGTGCCAGCAGCTCCCGGACTAGCGGGGTCCAGCATTTT

clone size: few
J gene: TRBJ2-7
D gene: -
V gene: TRBV12-3/TRBV12-4
CDR3 protein: CASTFGRGGEQYF
CDR3 DNA: TGTGCCAGCACCTTCGGCAGGGGTGGCGAGCAGTACTTC

clone size: few
J gene: TRBJ1-5
D gene: -
V gene: TRBV12-5
CDR3 protein: CASSLGTAYQPQHF
CDR3 DNA: TGTGCCAGCAGTTTAGGTACAGCATATCAGCCCCAGCATTTT

clone size: many
J gene: TRBJ2-2
D gene: -
V gene: TRBV7-7
CDR3 protein: CASSLAFGSGELFF
CDR3 DNA: TGTGCTAGCAGCTTAGCGTTCGGATCAGGGGAGCTGTTTTTT

clone size: -
J gene: TRBJ1-2
D gene: -
V gene: TRBV10-3
CDR3 protein: CATRLAGPEHGYTF
CDR3 DNA: TGTGCCACCCGACTAGCGGGACCCGAGCATGGCTACACCTTC

clone size: -
J gene: TRBJ2-7
D gene: -
V gene: TRBV6-5
CDR3 protein: CASSLLGDTYTYEQYF
CDR3 DNA: TGTGCCAGCAGTTTATTAGGGGACACCTACACCTACGAGCAGTACTTC

clone size: many
J gene: TRBJ2-5
D gene: -
V gene: TRBV7-3
CDR3 protein: CASSLTGQSQETQYF
CDR3 DNA: TGTGCCAGCAGCCTGACCGGACAGAGCCAAGAGACCCAGTACTTC

clone size: many
J gene: TRBJ1-3
D gene: -
V gene: TRBV7-7
CDR3 protein: CASSPRPGPGNTIYF
CDR3 DNA: TGTGCTAGCAGCCCAAGACCGGGCCCTGGAAACACCATATATTTT

clone size: -
J gene: TRBJ2-7
D gene: TRBD1
V gene: TRBV6-1
CDR3 protein: CASSPQTGADEQYF
CDR3 DNA: TGTGCCAGCAGTCCCCAGACAGGGGCGGACGAGCAGTACTTC

clone size: many
J gene: TRBJ1-2
D gene: -
V gene: TRBV29-1
CDR3 protein: CSVDLRTGDYGYTF
CDR3 DNA: TGCAGCGTTGACCTCAGGACTGGAGATTATGGCTACACCTTC

clone size: few
J gene: TRBJ2-2
D gene: -
V gene: TRBV19
CDR3 protein: CASSPQGERNTGELFF
CDR3 DNA: TGTGCCAGTAGCCCCCAGGGTGAAAGGAACACCGGGGAGCTGTTTTTT

clone size: many
J gene: TRBJ1-1
D gene: -
V gene: TRBV7-9
CDR3 protein: CASSQDTGSNTEAFF
CDR3 DNA: TGTGCCAGCAGCCAAGACACAGGATCGAACACTGAAGCTTTCTTT

clone size: few
J gene: TRBJ1-5
D gene: TRBD1
V gene: TRBV12-3/TRBV12-4
CDR3 protein: CASSSWDRGRPQHF
CDR3 DNA: TGTGCCAGCAGTTCCTGGGACAGGGGCAGGCCCCAGCATTTT

clone size: few
J gene: TRBJ2-5
D gene: -
V gene: TRBV20-1
CDR3 protein: CSAAVFRETQYF
CDR3 DNA: TGCAGTGCCGCCGTTTTTAGAGAGACCCAGTACTTC

clone size: once
J gene: TRBJ2-1
D gene: -
V gene: TRBV14
CDR3 protein: CASRSTGQYNEQFF
CDR3 DNA: TGTGCCAGCAGAAGTACGGGACAATACAATGAGCAGTTCTTC

clone size: -
J gene: TRBJ1-3
D gene: -
V gene: TRBV5-4
CDR3 protein: CASSRGGPSGNTIYF
CDR3 DNA: TGTGCCAGCAGTCGTGGGGGCCCCTCTGGAAACACCATATATTTT

clone size: few
J gene: TRBJ2-3
D gene: -
V gene: TRBV10-3
CDR3 protein: CAISEGTYTDTQYF
CDR3 DNA: TGTGCCATCAGTGAGGGCACGTACACAGATACGCAGTATTTT

clone size: many
J gene: TRBJ1-1
D gene: -
V gene: TRBV5-6
CDR3 protein: CASSSSRTGRTEAFF
CDR3 DNA: TGTGCCAGCAGCTCCTCCCGGACGGGGCGGACTGAAGCTTTCTTT

clone size: few
J gene: TRBJ2-4
D gene: -
V gene: TRBV7-2
CDR3 protein: CASRLQGGDIQYF
CDR3 DNA: TGTGCCAGCAGACTACAGGGTGGGGACATTCAGTACTTC

clone size: few
J gene: TRBJ2-7
D gene: -
V gene: TRBV2
CDR3 protein: CAGGFSGYEQYF
CDR3 DNA: TGTGCCGGAGGTTTTTCGGGCTACGAGCAGTACTTC

clone size: many
J gene: TRBJ2-6
D gene: -
V gene: TRBV24-1
CDR3 protein: CATSPGYSGANVLTF
CDR3 DNA: TGTGCCACCAGCCCAGGCTACTCTGGGGCCAACGTCCTGACTTTC

clone size: few
J gene: TRBJ1-1
D gene: -
V gene: TRBV6-5
CDR3 protein: CASRFRTPGAEAFF
CDR3 DNA: TGTGCCAGCAGATTCCGGACACCAGGGGCTGAAGCTTTCTTT

clone size: many
J gene: TRBJ1-4
D gene: -
V gene: TRBV25-1
CDR3 protein: CASGMAEKLFF
CDR3 DNA: TGTGCCAGCGGAATGGCTGAAAAACTGTTTTTT

clone size: -
J gene: TRBJ1-1
D gene: -
V gene: TRBV6-5
CDR3 protein: CASSYGNPWFEAFF
CDR3 DNA: TGTGCCAGCAGTTACGGGAATCCCTGGTTTGAAGCTTTCTTT

clone size: -
J gene: TRBJ1-2
D gene: TRBD1
V gene: TRBV4-1
CDR3 protein: CASSQEGTGIGYTF
CDR3 DNA: TGCGCCAGCAGCCAAGAAGGGACAGGGATTGGCTACACCTTC

clone size: many
J gene: TRBJ1-2
D gene: -
V gene: TRBV2
CDR3 protein: CASSEVTEGYGYTF
CDR3 DNA: TGTGCCAGCAGTGAAGTCACGGAGGGCTATGGCTACACCTTC

clone size: few
J gene: TRBJ1-1
D gene: -
V gene: TRBV6-5
CDR3 protein: CASTPGGYTEAFF
CDR3 DNA: TGTGCCAGCACCCCTGGGGGGTACACTGAAGCTTTCTTT

clone size: few
J gene: TRBJ1-5
D gene: -
V gene: TRBV7-2
CDR3 protein: CASSPGWPGNQPQHF
CDR3 DNA: TGTGCCAGCAGCCCCGGGTGGCCGGGAAATCAGCCCCAGCATTTT

clone size: few
J gene: TRBJ2-7
D gene: -
V gene: TRBV14
CDR3 protein: CASSHSRPSYEQYF
CDR3 DNA: TGTGCCAGCAGCCACTCGAGACCCTCCTACGAGCAGTACTTC